Listed here are 22 T cell receptor beta chains from one sample, sequenced in a study of blood T cell repertoires in COVID-19. Repertoires were generated with immunoSEQ multiplex PCR, while TCRdb's copy carries only in-frame clones and drops some. The sample includes more than 150,000 clones, more than 65% of them seen just once. Sequencing was performed on PBMCs or T cells enriched from blood (not recorded which). All receptors come from a man between 45 and 60 years old who had recovered from COVID-19.

The CDR3 spells CASSLGYGPGGIGGTEAFF. In nucleotides, the CDR3 is TGTGCCAGCAGCTTGGGTTACGGGCCAGGGGGTATCGGAGGCACTGAAGCTTTCTTT. The V gene is TRBV5-5, the J gene TRBJ1-1, with 7 bases matching TRBD1. Germline assignment: CDR1 SGHKS and CDR2 YYEKEE (reference sequence). This CDR3 region has 19 residues. The J segment lost 4 bases and the V segment lost 0 bases, leaving 18 bases of the junction unmatched.

The chain joins TRBV7-8 to TRBJ2-3; 7 bases agree with TRBD2. J lost 4 bases, V lost 5 bases, and 9 bases had no gene match. The CDR3 totals 15 residues. The V gene's germline CDR1 is SGHVS and CDR2 FQNEAQ. Here the CDR3 reads CASSPSWREPDTQYF. The DNA of the CDR3 is TGTGCCAGCAGCCCCTCCTGGCGGGAGCCAGATACGCAGTATTTT.

This clone was counted a few times. The rearrangement links TRBV5-1 to TRBJ1-2, with D perhaps matching TRBD1 (5 bases). CDR1 is SGHRS, CDR2 YFSETQ, per germline. There are 14 residues in the CDR3. Trimming cost V 5 bases and J 6 bases, with 17 bases left between them. CDR3 residues: CASSQQAPEDGYTF. CDR3 nucleotides: TGCGCCAGCAGTCAACAGGCGCCGGAAGATGGCTACACCTTC. The full variable domain, in which reference TRBV5-1 and TRBJ1-2 provide the parts outside the CDR3, is KAGVTQTPRYLIKTRGQQVTLSCSPISGHRSVSWYQQTPGQGLQFLFEYFSETQRNKGNFPGRFSGRQFSNSRSEMNVSTLELGDSALYLCASSQQAPEDGYTFGSGTRLTVV.

V and J are TRBV28 and TRBJ2-7; the match to TRBD1 covers 9 bases. This CDR3 contains 18 residues. Per germline, CDR1 MDHEN and CDR2 SYDVKM. V lost 3 bases, J lost 3 bases, and 15 bases stayed unmatched. The chain's CDR3 is CASSLDTRLTGGFYEQYF. CDR3 nucleotide sequence: TGTGCCAGCAGTTTGGATACCCGCCTGACAGGGGGTTTCTACGAGCAGTACTTC.

The chain uses TRBV5-1 and TRBJ2-2; TRBD1 might be the D (6 bases). V lost 5 bases and J lost 4, with 15 bases in between. CDR1 and CDR2 from the germline V gene are SGHRS and YFSETQ. CDR3 size: 15 residues. DNA for the CDR3: TGCGCCAGCAGATTTTCCCAGGGGACCACCGGGGAGCTGTTTTTT. Protein sequence: CASRFSQGTTGELFF.

The chain combines TRBV5-1 with TRBJ1-6, with D possibly matching TRBD1 (5 bases). Germline V gives CDR1 SGHRS, CDR2 YFSETQ. Trimming pared 3 bases from V and 5 bases from J, leaving 9 bases between. The CDR3 spans 14 residues. CDR3: CASSSTGHNSPLHF. DNA of the CDR3: TGCGCCAGCAGCTCTACAGGACATAATTCACCCCTCCACTTT.

The chain links TRBV19 to TRBJ1-5, with 7 nucleotides matching TRBD1. The CDR3 covers 14 residues. Germline lookup yields CDR1 LNHDA and CDR2 SQIVND (reference sequence). V shed 5 bases and J 7 bases; nucleotides not matched to a gene: 8. CDR3 region: CASSLRDRRQPQHF. The CDR3 DNA reads TGTGCCAGTAGTCTCCGGGACAGACGACAGCCCCAGCATTTT.

This clone was detected a few times. This rearrangement joins TRBV5-4 to TRBJ2-7, with 10 bases identical to TRBD1. Germline assignment: CDR1 SGHNT and CDR2 YYREEE (reference sequence). The CDR3 totals 15 residues. J was trimmed by 2 bases and V by 3 bases; bases with no gene match: 5. The CDR3 DNA reads TGTGCCAGCAGCTCTGAGGACAGGGGGGCCTACGAGCAGTACTTC. It codes for CASSSEDRGAYEQYF.

The chain combines TRBV6-5 with TRBJ1-5, with no clear D. Trimming shortened V by 6 bases and J by 0 bases, and 9 bases separated the two germline ends. Germline CDR1 and CDR2: MNHEY and SVGAGI. The CDR3 has 14 residues. The CDR3 nucleotides are TGTGCCAGCAGAGACGGGTATAGCAATCAGCCCCAGCATTTT. Translation gives CASRDGYSNQPQHF.

The chain recombines TRBV4-2 with TRBJ2-1; tentative D call: TRBD1 (5 bases). The CDR3 is made up of 14 amino acids. Trimming cost V 0 bases and J 5 bases, with 8 bases left between them. Germline values: CDR1 LGHNA, CDR2 YNFKEQ. CDR3 amino acids: CASSQDPGNNEQFF. For the CDR3, the DNA is TGTGCCAGCAGCCAAGACCCAGGGAACAATGAGCAGTTCTTC.

The CDR3 protein is CASSVAAGTGRTQYF. CDR3 nucleotides: TGTGCCAGCAGCGTGGCTGCCGGGACCGGGAGGACCCAGTACTTC. The rearrangement joins TRBV9 to TRBJ2-5; a weak D match, TRBD2 (6 bases). V was pared by 2 bases and J by 7 bases, with 18 bases between. Germline-derived CDR1 and CDR2 are SGDLS and YYNGEE. The CDR3 consists of 15 residues.

The chain carries TRBV27 and TRBJ2-7, with 7 bases identical to TRBD1. V shed 5 bases and J 1 base; nucleotides not matched to a gene: 11. The CDR3 extends over 16 amino acids. Per germline, CDR1 MNHEY and CDR2 SMNVEV (reference sequence). Here the CDR3 DNA reads TGTGCCAGCAGTCGGGGTGGGACAGCCTTTTCCTACGAGCAGTACTTC. This encodes CASSRGGTAFSYEQYF.

This rearrangement joins TRBV5-1 to TRBJ2-5; D is uncertain. V was clipped by 0 bases and J by 3 bases, with 9 bases between them. Germline loops: CDR1 SGHRS, CDR2 YFSETQ. The CDR3 is 14 amino acids. The CDR3, as DNA: TGCGCCAGCAGCTTGGGAGGCTATGAAGAGACCCAGTACTTC. Its translation: CASSLGGYEETQYF. Combining the CDR3 with reference TRBV5-1 and TRBJ2-5 gives the whole variable domain KAGVTQTPRYLIKTRGQQVTLSCSPISGHRSVSWYQQTPGQGLQFLFEYFSETQRNKGNFPGRFSGRQFSNSRSEMNVSTLELGDSALYLCASSLGGYEETQYFGPGTRLLVL.

The chain couples TRBV28 to TRBJ2-7; TRBD2 matches at 10 bases. This CDR3 spans 15 amino acids. V dropped 2 bases and J dropped 3; count of bases not matched to a gene: 4. From germline, CDR1 is MDHEN and CDR2 SYDVKM. CDR3 coding DNA: TGTGCCAGCAGTTTAGCGTCTAGCGGGAGCTACGAGCAGTACTTC. Translated, it gives CASSLASSGSYEQYF.

The V call is TRBV29-1, the J call TRBJ2-3, with 8 bases lining up with TRBD1. Germline V gene data show CDR1 as SQVTM and CDR2 as ANQGSEA. V was clipped by 8 bases and J by 6 bases; unmatched bases: 7. The CDR3 loop spans 12 amino acids. The CDR3 here is CSSRQGLDTQYF. Written as DNA, the CDR3 is TGCAGCTCTAGACAGGGGTTGGATACGCAGTATTTT.

This chain links TRBV2 with TRBJ2-3, with D unresolved. The CDR3 has 15 amino acids. The germline gives CDR1 SNHLY, CDR2 FYNNEI. Trimming left V 8 bases short and J 0 bases short, with 15 bases between. Here the CDR3 reads CASYSLISSTDTQYF. The CDR3 DNA sequence: TGTGCCAGCTACTCACTTATTTCTAGCACAGATACGCAGTATTTT.

With respect to this clone: Additional DNA sequences in this sample encode the identical CDR3. The chain uses TRBV5-1 and TRBJ1-5; D may be TRBD1 (5 bases). Trimming took off 0 bases at V and 4 bases at J, with 11 bases between the two ends. The CDR3 loop spans 15 amino acids. The germline CDR1 and CDR2 sequences are SGHRS and YFSETQ. The CDR3 region is CASSLDGGGNQPQHF. In nucleotides, the CDR3 is TGCGCCAGCAGCTTGGATGGGGGAGGAAATCAGCCCCAGCATTTT.

This clone showed up just a few times. V usage is TRBV19 and J usage is TRBJ2-7; 9 nucleotides match TRBD1. The germline CDR1 and CDR2 sequences are LNHDA and SQIVND (reference sequence). The CDR3 contains 15 residues. The V segment lost 3 bases and the J segment 0 bases; nucleotides outside the gene matches: 3. The CDR3 reads CASSMKGQGSYEQYF. Written as DNA, the CDR3 is TGTGCCAGTAGTATGAAGGGACAGGGCTCCTACGAGCAGTACTTC.

The J gene is TRBJ2-7, the V gene TRBV2; D is perhaps TRBD2 (6 bases). The CDR3 loop spans 14 amino acids. Between the trimmed V and J ends, which lost 8 bases and 2 bases, there was a span of 16 bases. Germline V CDR1 and CDR2: SNHLY, FYNNEI. The CDR3, as DNA: TGTGCCAGCTCCGCGGGACGACGGGCCTACGAGCAGTACTTC. Amino acids: CASSAGRRAYEQYF.

This clone has a single count. The rearrangement joins TRBV15 to TRBJ1-5, with 9 positions matching TRBD1. Unmatched junction bases numbered 6, after V lost 3 bases and J lost 0 bases. This CDR3 comprises 17 residues. Germline assignment: CDR1 LNHNV and CDR2 YYDKDF (reference sequence). In DNA, the CDR3 is TGTGCCACCAGCAGCACCCGGGACAGGGTTAGCAATCAGCCCCAGCATTTT. Amino acid sequence: CATSSTRDRVSNQPQHF.

CDR3 sequence: CASSEWTDDRGGYTF. In nucleotides, the CDR3 is TGTGCCAGCAGTGAATGGACAGATGATCGAGGCGGCTACACCTTC. J is TRBJ1-2 and V is TRBV2, with a weak D call TRBD1 (6 bases). The CDR3 runs to 15 residues. Germline CDR1 SNHLY, CDR2 FYNNEI. Trimming pared 2 bases from V and 8 bases from J, leaving 18 bases between.

This clone was seen only a few times. V gene TRBV28 combines with J gene TRBJ2-7, with 14 bases lining up with TRBD2. CDR1 is MDHEN and CDR2 is SYDVKM in the germline V gene. The CDR3 totals 16 residues. Trimming took 5 bases from V and 7 from J; bases not matched to a gene: 10. CDR3 in amino acids: CASSEGLAGEDEEQYF. Here the CDR3 DNA reads TGTGCCAGCAGTGAGGGACTAGCGGGAGAGGACGAGGAGCAGTACTTC.